This T cell receptor (beta chain) was recorded in a study of immune heterogeneity within non-small cell lung tumors. The overall study: Among the tumors, a few were squamous cell carcinomas, under twelve were non-squamous carcinomas and 1 was not otherwise specified.

Broader study findings: Local T-cell clonality correlated moderately but significantly with local tumor mutational burden (R about 0.36). Recurrence of identical dominant CDR3 beta clonotypes was observed across intrapatient tumor sites, concomitant with site-unique high-frequency clones.

Template material for each sample was about 0.55 ug of bulk tumor genomic DNA. Several biopsies were collected from each primary tumor during surgery. They were spaced as far apart as possible within the tumor mass. Curative surgical treatment was performed in patients who had newly diagnosed, untreated non-small cell lung cancer. Each donor was a newly diagnosed non-small cell lung cancer patient undergoing surgery with curative intent. By share of the sample, this clonotype is medium-sized. Its antigen is unknown. The V end was cut by 6 bases, the J end by 7 bases, with 10 bases between. The CDR3 has 12 residues. CDR1 is KGHSH and CDR2 is LQKENI in the germline V gene. For the TCR beta CDR3, multiplex PCR with 32 V and 13 J primers performed the amplification. Each CDR3 protein gets one entry after TCRdb re-called the multiplex PCR reads with MiXCR. This sample has over 5,000 distinct CDR3 sequences; approximately 22% occur once, and the top ten carry roughly a tenth.

This chain links TRBV18 with TRBJ1-5; no clear D. Sequenced material: lung tumor tissue. The sequence was obtained from a woman aged 55-69 years with non-small cell lung cancer. DNA for the CDR3: TGTGCCAGCTCGGAGCGCTCCCAGCCCCAGCATTTT. It specifies CASSERSQPQHF.